The 6 T cell receptor beta chains presented below share a single source sample, sequenced in a study of shared clonotypes between healthy human individuals. TCRdb keeps only in-frame clones here, not all; method: immunoSEQ multiplex PCR. The sample has some 1,600,000 clones; roughly 98% are singletons. Sequenced input: naive CD4+ T cells sorted from blood. Subset described: CD45RA+ positively selected. These receptors all come from a man under 40 in good health.

In this sample, this clone turned up once. The chain is built from TRBV6-1 and TRBJ2-7; 10 bases align to TRBD2. This CDR3 has 15 residues. The germline V gene encodes CDR1 MNHNS and CDR2 SASEGT. V shed 1 base, J shed 3 bases, and the junction held 3 bases outside the gene matches. CDR3 amino acids: CASSEGASGSYEQYF. CDR3 bases: TGTGCCAGCAGTGAAGGGGCTAGCGGGAGCTACGAGCAGTACTTC.

The chain uses TRBV27 and TRBJ1-5; weak D call: TRBD1 (5 bases). Germline V gene lookup returns CDR1 MNHEY and CDR2 SMNVEV (reference sequence). This CDR3 spans 12 amino acids. V shed 3 bases and J shed 15 bases, with 15 bases lying between them. This chain's CDR3 is CASSFRGANLHF. In DNA, the CDR3 is TGTGCCAGCAGTTTTCGTGGGGCCAACCTGCATTTT.

This clone was detected only once. The chain joins TRBV5-6 to TRBJ2-1; no firm D call. The CDR3 is 15 amino acids. Germline values: CDR1 SGHDT, CDR2 YYEEEE. The ends were cut back, 4 bases at V and 2 bases at J, with 13 bases in the middle. The CDR3 nucleotides are TGTGCCAGCAGCATTCGGACGGTGACCTACAATGAGCAGTTCTTC. This codes for CASSIRTVTYNEQFF.

This clone was counted once. CDR3 protein: CASCRLEGTNEKLFF. The CDR3 DNA reads as TGCGCCAGCTGCCGTCTTGAGGGAACTAATGAAAAACTGTTTTTT. This chain connects TRBV4-1 to TRBJ1-4; no definite D call. Trimming took 8 bases from V and 1 from J, leaving 14 bases between them. The CDR3 has 15 residues. The germline CDR1 and CDR2 sequences are MGHRA and YSYEKL.

This rearrangement joins TRBV6-5 to TRBJ2-7, with 7 bases fitting TRBD1. Germline V CDR1 and CDR2: MNHEY, SVGAGI. The CDR3 totals 13 residues. After removal of 1 base from V and 3 bases from J, the junction contained 0 bases not matched to a gene. The CDR3 DNA reads as TGTGCCAGCAGTTACTGGGACAGCTACGAGCAGTACTTC. It yields the protein CASSYWDSYEQYF.

A note on this clone: Other DNA sequences within the sample encode an identical CDR3. The V gene is TRBV9, the J gene TRBJ1-5; TRBD1 aligns across 7 bases. Germline trimming cut 2 bases from V and 3 bases from J; bases unmatched to any gene: 2. Germline-derived CDR1 and CDR2 are SGDLS and YYNGEE. The CDR3 spans 14 residues. CDR3 region: CASSVGQINQPQHF. In nucleotides, the CDR3 is TGTGCCAGCAGCGTGGGACAGATCAATCAGCCCCAGCATTTT.